This T cell receptor beta chain was recovered during a study of Ad26.COV2.S vaccination and SARS-CoV-2 variants. Study-wide context: Donor joined the COV1001 Ad26.COV2.S trial arm. Intramuscularly, Ad26.COV2.S was given either once or twice, 56 days apart.

The data were produced by immunoSEQ multiplex PCR, yet TCRdb's version contains in-frame clones alone and is incomplete. Counted here are 400,000 to 450,000 clones, 90% occurring once; the ten biggest clones make up more than 10%. Indicated treatment: 15 to 20 received Ad26.COV2.S at low or high dose, single or two shots; about 5 received placebo; per-sample allocation not given. After the first vaccine or placebo injection, samples were drawn on day 63. Findings of the study overall: Analytic work on TCR breadth and depth might have understated the full extent of total T cell responses.

A remark on this clone: Its cognate antigen is unknown.

Specimen: peripheral blood, collected in a trial of Ad26.COV2.S vaccine versus placebo. The sequence derives from a person between 18 and 65 years old who received the Ad26.COV2.S COVID-19 vaccine or a placebo.

The CDR3 coding sequence is TGTGCCAGCAGTGAAGCGCCGGTTAGCGGGAGTTTGTTCTTC. Protein: CASSEAPVSGSLFF. This chain links TRBV2 with TRBJ2-1; 9 positions agree with TRBD2. Looked up from germline, CDR1 is SNHLY and CDR2 is FYNNEI. V gave up 0 bases and J gave up 15 bases; unmatched junction bases: 9. This CDR3 region has 14 residues.